Given below is one T cell receptor beta chain in context. This entry belongs to a study of tumor and adjacent non-tumor tissue in lung cancer. This sample's RNA came from whole unsorted tissue. The library came from three nested PCR rounds adapted from ARM-PCR protocols. TCRdb recomputed calls from the multiplex PCR reads with MiXCR, one row per CDR3 protein. The data hold just over 200,000 distinct CDR3 sequences, with about 71% observed a single time. CDR1 and CDR2 from the germline V gene are SGHAT and FQDESV (reference sequence). Unmatched junction bases numbered 14, after V lost 2 bases and J lost 6 bases. The CDR3 has 19 amino acids.

Sequencing was performed on lung tumor tissue. This clonotype was sampled from a man aged 60-69 years with non-small cell lung cancer. The chain uses TRBV11-1 and TRBJ2-2; TRBD2 aligns across 11 bases. CDR3 sequence reads: CASSLSRLAGGYKAGELFF. The CDR3 DNA reads as TGTGCCAGCAGCTTATCCCGGCTAGCGGGAGGATACAAAGCCGGGGAGCTGTTTTTT.